This T cell receptor (beta chain) is from a study of identical twins. Germline V CDR1 and CDR2: DFQATT, SNEGSKA (reference sequence). The V end lost 2 bases, the J end lost 4 bases, and 15 bases lay between the germline ends. The CDR3 sequence is 14 residues long. This clonotype turned up a few times. Its antigen is undetermined. General observations from the study: There was an excess of low generation probability in the out-of-frame alpha sequences that twins shared.

TCRdb redid the calling of the 5' RACE reads with MiXCR, one entry per CDR3 protein. In the table there are hundreds of thousands of distinct CDR3 sequences, roughly 18% of which are singletons. This same sample was also part of a study on T cells expressing NK-cell markers. Per that study: Nothing established the HCMV specificity of expanded NKG2C+ T cell clones.

V usage is TRBV20-1 and J usage is TRBJ2-7, with D hard to call. The TCR comes from a woman aged 18-35 years in good health. The sequenced material came from PBMCs. The CDR3 sequence: CSARPTPSIYEQYF. The CDR3 DNA is TGCAGTGCTAGACCCACCCCTTCAATATACGAGCAGTACTTC.